This T cell receptor (beta chain) was identified during a study of spatial heterogeneity in lung cancer. On the study more broadly: Sequences of the beta chain were consistently detected in greater numbers than alpha-chain sequences. The average appearance count of each unique TCR and UMI combination in raw reads was more than nine.

Time point given: sample taken at primary tumor resection. Researchers sequenced whole RNA taken from tumor, nontumor lung or frozen PBMC without sorting. Samples were obtained from some 70 donors, all untreated early-stage non-small cell lung cancer patients. All TCR cDNA molecules were individually tagged with a unique molecular identifier. TCRdb independently ran MiXCR on the 5' RACE reads; one entry per CDR3 protein. This sample has over 6,500 distinct CDR3 sequences, with approximately 3.8% found just once. This clonotype has ten or more counts. Since the library was made to target alpha chains, this beta chain is a stray read and its abundance is not meaningful. This sequence was found in a female donor with early-stage non-small cell lung cancer. The material was normal lung tissue next to the tumor, obtained at surgery.

The CDR3 DNA is TGTGCCAGCAGCTCCTCCACTAGCGGGGGAGATACGCAGTATTTT. Protein: CASSSSTSGGDTQYF. The gene calls are TRBV7-9 and TRBJ2-3, with 11 bases lining up with TRBD2. J gave up 5 bases and V 4 bases, and 5 bases lay outside the gene matches. Per the germline V gene, CDR1 is SEHNR and CDR2 is FQNEAQ (reference sequence). The CDR3 is made up of 15 amino acids. The entire variable domain, with the rest obtained from reference TRBV7-9 and TRBJ2-3, is as follows: DTGVSQNPRHKITKRGQNVTFRCDPISEHNRLYWYRQTLGQGPEFLTYFQNEAQLEKSRLLSDRFSAERPKGSFSTLEIQRTEQGDSAMYLCASSSSTSGGDTQYFGPGTRLTVL.